The 31 T cell receptor beta chains below come from one sample, sequenced in a study of metastatic and nonmetastatic thyroid tumors. TCRdb re-called the PCR reads via MiXCR. The sample yields over 30,000 clones, 33% seen once. No patient received treatment before thyroid surgery. Input material: tumor tissue. The source is a female donor with papillary thyroid cancer or a benign thyroid nodule (not recorded which). Some clones in this sample may be carry-over from other donors' samples.

This clone was seen only a few times. This chain uses TRBV6-1 with TRBJ1-6; D may be TRBD1 (6 bases). Germline V CDR1 and CDR2: MNHNS, SASEGT. The CDR3 is 14 amino acids. Between the trimmed V and J ends, which lost 3 bases and 10 bases, there was a span of 13 bases. CDR3 sequence: CASSDSGESSPLHF. CDR3 bases: TGTGCCAGCAGTGATTCAGGGGAGAGCTCACCCCTCCACTTT.

The CDR3 DNA sequence: TGCGCCAGCAGTACACTAGCGGGGGACTCCTACGAGCAGTACTTC. Residues: CASSTLAGDSYEQYF. This sequence joins TRBV4-1 and TRBJ2-7; 11 nucleotides match TRBD2. With 6 bases clipped from V and 0 bases from J, the junction kept 4 bases outside the gene matches. This CDR3 is built from 15 residues. Germline CDR1 and CDR2: MGHRA and YSYEKL.

The J gene is TRBJ1-1, the V gene TRBV18, with D perhaps matching TRBD1 (5 bases). V was cut by 6 bases and J by 2 bases, with 16 bases left in between. This CDR3 region has 15 residues. CDR1 is KGHSH, CDR2 LQKENI, per germline. The CDR3 nucleotides read TGTGCCAGCTCCATCCGACAGATTTCCAACACTGAAGCTTTCTTT. Protein sequence: CASSIRQISNTEAFF.

To note about this clone: At one boundary the junction diverges from the germline segment, which might be a read error. The V call is TRBV18, the J call TRBJ2-7; possible D gene TRBD1, 6 bases. This CDR3 spans 15 amino acids. Germline V lookup: CDR1 KGHSH, CDR2 LQKENI. This chain's CDR3 is CASSPREGGTYEQYF. DNA for the CDR3: TGTGCCAGCTCACCCCGTGAAGGGGGAACCTATGAGCAGTACTTC.

The chain carries TRBV28 and TRBJ1-2; D may be TRBD1 (5 bases). Looked up from germline, CDR1 is MDHEN and CDR2 is SYDVKM. The CDR3 runs to 13 residues. The V gene lost 3 bases and the J gene lost 5 bases, with 10 bases spanning the gap. CDR3 DNA: TGTGCCAGCAGTTTCTGGCAGGGATATGGCTACACCTTC. Translation gives CASSFWQGYGYTF.

This clone counts as medium-sized. The chain uses TRBV3-1 and TRBJ2-1; D not resolved. There are 11 residues in the CDR3. In germline, CDR1 is LGHDT, CDR2 YNNKEL (reference sequence). V lost 3 bases, J lost 6 bases, and 3 bases lay in between. CDR3 protein: CASSHPNEQFF. The CDR3 nucleotides read TGTGCCAGCAGCCACCCCAATGAGCAGTTCTTC.

J is TRBJ2-2 and V is TRBV6-1, with D possibly matching TRBD2 (6 bases). The V end lost 3 bases, the J end lost 3 bases, and 8 bases lay between the germline ends. The CDR3 consists of 14 residues. Germline V gives CDR1 MNHNS, CDR2 SASEGT. The DNA of the CDR3 is TGTGCCAGCAGTGAGTCGGGAGACACCGGGGAGCTGTTTTTT. Amino acid sequence: CASSESGDTGELFF.

This clone was observed at least ten times. The chain employs TRBV19 and TRBJ1-1; 7 bases align to TRBD1. V lost 9 bases, J lost 4 bases, and 8 bases stayed unmatched. CDR1 and CDR2 (germline): LNHDA, SQIVND (reference sequence). This CDR3 contains 13 residues. This CDR3 reads CASRPAGGTEAFF. The CDR3 coding sequence is TGTGCCAGCCGACCGGCAGGGGGCACTGAAGCTTTCTTT. Filled out from reference TRBV19 and TRBJ1-1, the complete variable domain reads DGGITQSPKYLFRKEGQNVTLSCEQNLNHDAMYWYRQDPGQGLRLIYYSQIVNDFQKGDIAEGYSVSREKKESFPLTVTSAQKNPTAFYLCASRPAGGTEAFFGQGTRLTVV.

The rearrangement uses TRBV7-9 and TRBJ1-1; D gene uncertain. The CDR3 runs to 12 residues. The germline CDR1 and CDR2 sequences are SEHNR and FQNEAQ (reference sequence). The V and J ends lost 1 base and 7 bases respectively, with 7 bases between them. CDR3 nucleotide sequence: TGTGCCAGCAGCTTAGGGACGGATGAAGCTTTCTTT. Amino acids: CASSLGTDEAFF.

In its sample, this clone was seen many times. The V and J genes are TRBV10-3 and TRBJ2-3, with 12 nucleotides matching TRBD2. Germline V CDR1 and CDR2: ENHRY, SYGVKD. V dropped 4 bases and J dropped 5; count of bases not matched to a gene: 4. The CDR3 totals 15 residues. The CDR3 here is CAISGKGLAGDTQYF. The DNA for the CDR3 is TGTGCCATCAGTGGTAAGGGACTAGCGGGAGATACGCAGTATTTT.

The chain employs TRBV11-2 and TRBJ2-1; D is perhaps TRBD1 (6 bases). The CDR3 is made up of 14 amino acids. CDR1 SGHAT and CDR2 FQNNGV come from the germline V gene. Deletions cut 5 bases from V and 8 bases from J, with 16 bases between. The CDR3, as DNA: TGTGCCAGCAGCCCGAGTTGGGGGCTCGATGAGCAGTTCTTC. This translates into CASSPSWGLDEQFF.

This chain links TRBV6-1 with TRBJ2-5; weak D call: TRBD2 (6 bases). V gave up 7 bases and J gave up 7 bases, with 19 bases separating them. The germline V gene has CDR1 MNHNS and CDR2 SASEGT. CDR3 length equals 14 residues. CDR3 sequence (DNA): TGTGCCAGCATTGTGCGAGGGGAGGTCGGGACCCAGTACTTC. This sequence encodes CASIVRGEVGTQYF.

There are many counts of this clone. The CDR3 DNA reads as TGTGCCAGTAAGGACATTTATAATTCACCCCTCCACTTT. It translates to CASKDIYNSPLHF. The rearrangement links TRBV19 to TRBJ1-6; tentatively, D is TRBD1 (5 bases). V lost 7 bases to trimming and J lost 4 bases, with 8 bases between them. The V gene's germline CDR1 is LNHDA and CDR2 SQIVND (reference sequence). This CDR3 region has 13 residues.

CDR3 residues: CASNENTEAFF. The CDR3 bases are TGTGCCAGCAACGAGAACACTGAAGCTTTCTTT. The chain has TRBV12-3 or TRBV12-4 and TRBJ1-1; the D is unclear. Trimming removed 7 bases at V and 1 base at J, with 4 bases between. The CDR3 totals 11 residues.

This clone was seen more than once but under ten times. This CDR3 reads CASSVGTSVSTDTQYF. DNA for the CDR3: TGTGCCAGCAGCGTAGGGACTAGCGTGAGCACAGATACGCAGTATTTT. The rearrangement links TRBV9 to TRBJ2-3, with TRBD2 matching over 9 bases. Germline V gene sequence: CDR1 SGDLS, CDR2 YYNGEE. The CDR3 covers 16 residues. V gave up 0 bases and J gave up 0 bases; unmatched junction bases: 2.

J is TRBJ1-2 and V is TRBV7-9; perhaps TRBD1 as D (6 bases). Germline lookup yields CDR1 SEHNR and CDR2 FQNEAQ (reference sequence). This CDR3 region has 13 residues. V lost 5 bases and J 8 bases, leaving 15 bases between the germline ends. DNA of the CDR3: TGTGCCAGCAGCCAAGAGAACAGGGACGGCTACACCTTC. This sequence encodes CASSQENRDGYTF.

This chain connects TRBV6-5 to TRBJ2-5, with 9 nucleotides matching TRBD2. Germline V gives CDR1 MNHEY, CDR2 SVGAGI. The CDR3 sequence is 17 residues long. Germline trimming cut 4 bases from V and 0 bases from J; bases unmatched to any gene: 9. This chain's CDR3 is CASSSVSTSGYQETQYF. CDR3 DNA: TGTGCCAGCAGTTCTGTTTCGACTAGCGGATACCAAGAGACCCAGTACTTC.

The V and J genes are TRBV12-3 or TRBV12-4 and TRBJ2-7, with no clear D. This CDR3 has 13 amino acids. The V gene lost 3 bases and the J gene lost 5 bases, with 11 bases spanning the gap. CDR3 in DNA: TGTGCCAGCAGTTTGAAGGGTGTCCACGAGCAGTACTTC. It translates to CASSLKGVHEQYF.

J is TRBJ1-2 and V is TRBV6-1; no definite D call. The V end lost 0 bases, the J end lost 1 base, and 6 bases lay between the germline ends. Germline lookup yields CDR1 MNHNS and CDR2 SASEGT. This CDR3 contains 14 residues. The CDR3, as DNA: TGTGCCAGCAGTGAAGCACAGAGTAACTATGGCTACACCTTC. This codes for CASSEAQSNYGYTF.

The chain is built from TRBV20-1 and TRBJ1-1; unclear D gene. The germline V gene encodes CDR1 DFQATT and CDR2 SNEGSKA (reference sequence). CDR3 length equals 15 residues. V gave up 0 bases and J gave up 5 bases, with 16 bases separating them. For the CDR3, the DNA is TGCAGTGCTAGAGATCCCCGCGTAGGTGGGACTGAAGCTTTCTTT. Protein sequence: CSARDPRVGGTEAFF.

The V call is TRBV2, the J call TRBJ2-1, with 9 bases matching TRBD1. Trimming took 1 base from V and 7 from J; bases not matched to a gene: 5. There are 15 residues in the CDR3. Germline CDR1 is SNHLY and CDR2 is FYNNEI. Here the CDR3 reads CASSEEQGARNEQFF. In DNA, the CDR3 is TGTGCCAGCAGTGAAGAACAGGGGGCGAGAAATGAGCAGTTCTTC.

With respect to this clone: An end of the junction does not agree with germline; a read error may underlie this. V and J are TRBV11-2 and TRBJ2-1; D might be TRBD1 (5 bases). The CDR3 is 17 amino acids. From germline, CDR1 is SGHAT and CDR2 FQNNGV. In DNA form, the CDR3 reads TGTGCCAGCAGATTAGACAGTTGGTACGGCTCCTACAATGAGCAGTTCTTC. It codes for CASRLDSWYGSYNEQFF.

This clone came up a few times. The V and J genes are TRBV12-3 or TRBV12-4 and TRBJ2-5; D possibly corresponds to TRBD1 (6 bases). The V end lost 7 bases, the J end lost 3 bases, and 9 bases lay between the germline ends. This CDR3 region has 12 residues. The CDR3 DNA reads TGTGCCAGCAACGCAGGGGAAGAGACCCAGTACTTC. As protein: CASNAGEETQYF.

The V and J genes are TRBV6-2 or TRBV6-3 and TRBJ2-1, with D unresolved. CDR3 length: 12 residues. Trimming removed 4 bases from V and 4 bases from J, with 5 bases in between. Germline CDR1 MNHEY, CDR2 SVGEGT. The CDR3 reads CASSSRYNEQFF. The CDR3 nucleotides read TGTGCCAGCAGTTCCCGTTACAATGAGCAGTTCTTC.

The rearrangement links TRBV20-1 to TRBJ2-6, with a weak D call TRBD2 (6 bases). This CDR3 is built from 16 residues. Germline V gene sequence: CDR1 DFQATT, CDR2 SNEGSKA (reference sequence). V lost 3 bases and J lost 4, with 16 bases in between. The CDR3 loop is CSASKDGEAGANVLTF. As DNA, the CDR3 is TGCAGTGCTAGTAAAGACGGGGAGGCAGGGGCCAACGTCCTGACTTTC.

There are a few counts of this clone. J is TRBJ1-2 and V is TRBV19, with TRBD1 matching over 9 bases. The CDR3 spans 14 residues. Germline CDR1 LNHDA, CDR2 SQIVND (reference sequence). V lost 7 bases to trimming and J lost 3 bases; unmatched junction nucleotides: 6. DNA of the CDR3: TGTGCCAGTACCCTTAGACAGGGGGACTATGGCTACACCTTC. Its protein product is CASTLRQGDYGYTF. Filled out from reference TRBV19 and TRBJ1-2, the complete variable domain reads DGGITQSPKYLFRKEGQNVTLSCEQNLNHDAMYWYRQDPGQGLRLIYYSQIVNDFQKGDIAEGYSVSREKKESFPLTVTSAQKNPTAFYLCASTLRQGDYGYTFGSGTRLTVV.

For this clone: Germline is not matched at one junction end, which may reflect a read error. The gene calls are TRBV19 and TRBJ1-5; TRBD1 might be the D (5 bases). The CDR3 extends over 13 amino acids. CDR1 is LNHDA, CDR2 SQIVND, per germline (reference sequence). CDR3 amino acids: CAISMKGYQPQHF. The CDR3 region has the DNA TGTGCCATTAGTATGAAGGGGTATCAGCCCCAGCATTTT.

V and J are TRBV9 and TRBJ2-2, with D hard to call. Trimming stripped 10 bases from V and 0 bases from J, with 13 bases between. Germline-derived CDR1 and CDR2 are SGDLS and YYNGEE. The CDR3 extends over 14 amino acids. CDR3: CASARPSNTGELFF. CDR3 DNA sequence: TGTGCCTCGGCAAGGCCCTCGAACACCGGGGAGCTGTTTTTT.

CDR3 region: CASRTGGTGELFF. Written as DNA, the CDR3 is TGTGCCAGCCGGACAGGGGGCACCGGGGAGCTGTTTTTT. The V call is TRBV6-2 or TRBV6-3, the J call TRBJ2-2; 10 bases fit TRBD1. Germline trimming cut 8 bases from V and 4 bases from J; bases unmatched to any gene: 1. The CDR3 has 13 residues. Germline V gene lookup returns CDR1 MNHEY and CDR2 SVGEGT.

This clone was recorded at least ten times. The chain combines TRBV28 with TRBJ2-7; D perhaps matches TRBD1 (6 bases). V was pared by 5 bases and J by 5 bases, with 19 bases between. From germline, CDR1 is MDHEN and CDR2 SYDVKM. This CDR3 region has 15 residues. The CDR3 nucleotides read TGTGCCAGCAGTACCAATAGGGGGTTCGGGGACGAGCAGTACTTC. Protein sequence: CASSTNRGFGDEQYF.

The rearrangement joins TRBV6-2 or TRBV6-3 to TRBJ2-5; 12 bases agree with TRBD2. The V segment lost 0 bases and the J segment 2 bases; nucleotides outside the gene matches: 13. The CDR3 spans 20 residues. CDR1 is MNHEY and CDR2 is SVGEGT in the germline V gene. This CDR3 is CASSYSKGLAGRTRQETQYF. CDR3 DNA sequence: TGTGCCAGCAGTTACTCGAAGGGACTAGCGGGCCGCACCCGTCAAGAGACCCAGTACTTC.